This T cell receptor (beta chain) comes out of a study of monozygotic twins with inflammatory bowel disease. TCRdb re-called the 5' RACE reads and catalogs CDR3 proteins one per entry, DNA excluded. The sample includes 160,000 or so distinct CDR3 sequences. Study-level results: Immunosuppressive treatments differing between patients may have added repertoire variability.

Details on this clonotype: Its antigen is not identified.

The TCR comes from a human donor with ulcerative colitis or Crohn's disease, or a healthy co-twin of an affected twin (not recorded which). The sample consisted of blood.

The chain's CDR3 is CASSPGTDTEAFF. The chain couples TRBV5-1 to TRBJ1-1; TCRdb's D call, TRBD1, is unchecked because there is no DNA. Germline lookup yields CDR1 SGHRS and CDR2 YFSETQ. The CDR3 has 13 amino acids.